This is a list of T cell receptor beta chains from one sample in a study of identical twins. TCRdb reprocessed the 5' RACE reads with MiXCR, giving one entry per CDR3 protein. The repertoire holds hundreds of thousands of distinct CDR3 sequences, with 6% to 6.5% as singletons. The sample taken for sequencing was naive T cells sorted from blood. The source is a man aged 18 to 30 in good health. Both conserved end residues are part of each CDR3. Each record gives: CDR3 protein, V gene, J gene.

cdr3_aa: CASSFGSPLHF
v_call: TRBV7-9
j_call: TRBJ1-6

cdr3_aa: CASSLWGENGYTF
v_call: TRBV12-3/TRBV12-4
j_call: TRBJ1-2

cdr3_aa: CASATGVNTEAFF
v_call: TRBV19
j_call: TRBJ1-1

cdr3_aa: CASPGTVEAFF
v_call: TRBV12-3/TRBV12-4
j_call: TRBJ1-1

cdr3_aa: CSVEGTMSGHTYNEQFF
v_call: TRBV29-1
j_call: TRBJ2-1

cdr3_aa: CASSQDRTGSSYEQYF
v_call: TRBV4-3
j_call: TRBJ2-7

cdr3_aa: CASGSWRAGETQYF
v_call: TRBV12-5
j_call: TRBJ2-5

cdr3_aa: CASRTQGANYGYTF
v_call: TRBV12-3/TRBV12-4
j_call: TRBJ1-2

cdr3_aa: CSARTRGDSNYGYTF
v_call: TRBV20-1
j_call: TRBJ1-2

cdr3_aa: CASSLLSNQPQHF
v_call: TRBV27
j_call: TRBJ1-5

cdr3_aa: CSARNLNYGYTF
v_call: TRBV20-1
j_call: TRBJ1-2

cdr3_aa: CASILTGVRNEQFF
v_call: TRBV12-3/TRBV12-4
j_call: TRBJ2-1

cdr3_aa: CSVETNTQYF
v_call: TRBV29-1
j_call: TRBJ2-3

cdr3_aa: CASSSAGLAGPGANVLTF
v_call: TRBV11-2
j_call: TRBJ2-6

cdr3_aa: CASSFQLGQETQYF
v_call: TRBV7-2
j_call: TRBJ2-5

cdr3_aa: CSVAFDTSYNEQFF
v_call: TRBV29-1
j_call: TRBJ2-1

cdr3_aa: CATQILAGANVLTF
v_call: TRBV10-3
j_call: TRBJ2-6

cdr3_aa: CASSPSLPGELFF
v_call: TRBV12-3/TRBV12-4
j_call: TRBJ2-2

cdr3_aa: CSVLRPLNTEAFF
v_call: TRBV29-1
j_call: TRBJ1-1

cdr3_aa: CASNGAGASWSEQFF
v_call: TRBV12-3/TRBV12-4
j_call: TRBJ2-1

cdr3_aa: CASSLGTGGEQQYF
v_call: TRBV5-1
j_call: TRBJ2-3

cdr3_aa: CASTGRGRDTGELFF
v_call: TRBV7-9
j_call: TRBJ2-2

cdr3_aa: CASSLPGTGGYQYF
v_call: TRBV7-9
j_call: TRBJ2-5

cdr3_aa: CSARLSTLYGYTF
v_call: TRBV20-1
j_call: TRBJ1-2

cdr3_aa: CASNLGGPGNTIYF
v_call: TRBV7-8
j_call: TRBJ1-3

cdr3_aa: CASNSGTGLNSPLHF
v_call: TRBV12-3/TRBV12-4
j_call: TRBJ1-6

cdr3_aa: CASSQESRGSFANTGELFF
v_call: TRBV4-3
j_call: TRBJ2-2

cdr3_aa: CSVPGTNEQFF
v_call: TRBV29-1
j_call: TRBJ2-1

cdr3_aa: CATSRPLEGSETQYF
v_call: TRBV15
j_call: TRBJ2-5

cdr3_aa: CASSQAALLKNYNEQFF
v_call: TRBV3-1
j_call: TRBJ2-1

cdr3_aa: CASSLGGTYSNEKLFF
v_call: TRBV12-3/TRBV12-4
j_call: TRBJ1-4

cdr3_aa: CASSAKMAGVRPDTQYF
v_call: TRBV3-1
j_call: TRBJ2-3

cdr3_aa: CASSTTGIGNTIYF
v_call: TRBV5-1
j_call: TRBJ1-3

cdr3_aa: CASRERSGIYEQYF
v_call: TRBV25-1
j_call: TRBJ2-7

cdr3_aa: CASSLGGQGNYGYTF
v_call: TRBV12-3/TRBV12-4
j_call: TRBJ1-2

cdr3_aa: CASKPGEAGTSSNNEQFF
v_call: TRBV5-5
j_call: TRBJ2-1

cdr3_aa: CASSYLGGRSSYNEQFF
v_call: TRBV6-5
j_call: TRBJ2-1

cdr3_aa: CASSLTGTVDEQYF
v_call: TRBV7-3
j_call: TRBJ2-7

cdr3_aa: CASSGDRTGELFF
v_call: TRBV9
j_call: TRBJ2-2

cdr3_aa: CASSPLGQASNQPQHF
v_call: TRBV18
j_call: TRBJ1-5

cdr3_aa: CASSQGNREDQETQYF
v_call: TRBV3-1
j_call: TRBJ2-5